The next 31 T cell receptor beta chains were all read from a single sample in a study of blood T cell repertoires in COVID-19. Produced via immunoSEQ multiplex PCR; TCRdb's table is partial and in-frame only. This sample has about 140,000 clones, with over 70% found just once. The sample was PBMCs or T cells enriched from blood (not recorded which). These receptors all stem from a man in his fifties or sixties who had recovered from COVID-19.

The rearrangement uses TRBV30 and TRBJ2-1; no reliable D call. This CDR3 comprises 14 residues. V lost 1 base and J lost 2, with 9 bases in between. Germline CDR1 and CDR2: GTSNPN and SVGIG (reference sequence). CDR3: CAWSGPEAYNEQFF. DNA for the CDR3: TGTGCCTGGAGTGGACCTGAGGCCTACAATGAGCAGTTCTTC.

The V and J genes are TRBV7-9 and TRBJ2-2, with D unresolved. Germline V gene lookup returns CDR1 SEHNR and CDR2 FQNEAQ (reference sequence). CDR3 length equals 12 residues. V was pared by 5 bases and J by 9 bases, with 10 bases between. For the CDR3, the DNA is TGTGCCAGCAGCCCACCCGGGTGGGAGCTGTTTTTT. It encodes CASSPPGWELFF. The variable domain in full, completed from reference TRBV7-9 and TRBJ2-2, reads DTGVSQNPRHKITKRGQNVTFRCDPISEHNRLYWYRQTLGQGPEFLTYFQNEAQLEKSRLLSDRFSAERPKGSFSTLEIQRTEQGDSAMYLCASSPPGWELFFGEGSRLTVL.

V is TRBV28 and J is TRBJ1-5, with 7 bases identical to TRBD1. Looked up from germline, CDR1 is MDHEN and CDR2 is SYDVKM. Germline trimming cut 3 bases from V and 1 base from J; bases unmatched to any gene: 9. This CDR3 is built from 17 residues. CDR3 nucleotide sequence: TGTGCCAGCAGTTTTCCCTCGGGAGGGGGCAGCAATCAGCCCCAGCATTTT. This translates into CASSFPSGGGSNQPQHF.

The chain combines TRBV28 with TRBJ1-4, with 9 bases lining up with TRBD1. V was clipped by 4 bases and J by 7 bases; unmatched bases: 7. The germline gives CDR1 MDHEN, CDR2 SYDVKM. This CDR3 region has 15 residues. The CDR3, as DNA: TGTGCCAGCAGTTCACGGACAGGGGTAGGTGAAAAACTGTTTTTT. Translating gives CASSSRTGVGEKLFF.

On this clone: The same CDR3 is also encoded by other DNA sequences in this sample. The chain recombines TRBV9 with TRBJ2-1; 7 nucleotides line up with TRBD1. Per the germline V gene, CDR1 is SGDLS and CDR2 is YYNGEE. Trimming at V came to 6 bases and at J to 3 bases, leaving 12 bases not matched to a gene. CDR3 size: 16 residues. The CDR3 DNA reads as TGTGCCAGCAACCCCCGGGACAGAGGGTTCTACAATGAGCAGTTCTTC. Its translation is CASNPRDRGFYNEQFF.

The J gene is TRBJ2-7, the V gene TRBV18; D is possibly TRBD2 (5 bases). The CDR3 totals 14 residues. Germline-derived CDR1 and CDR2 are KGHSH and LQKENI. The V gene lost 1 base and the J gene lost 3 bases, with 10 bases spanning the gap. CDR3 sequence reads: CASSPQNGDYEQYF. The CDR3 coding sequence is TGTGCCAGCTCACCACAAAACGGGGACTACGAGCAGTACTTC.

This sequence joins TRBV5-5 and TRBJ2-1; 8 bases agree with TRBD1. Germline V lookup: CDR1 SGHKS, CDR2 YYEKEE (reference sequence). The CDR3 has 14 residues. J lost 7 bases, V lost 4 bases, and 7 bases had no gene match. The CDR3 nucleotides read TGTGCCAGCAGCATCGACAGGGGAGGTAATGAGCAGTTCTTC. Its protein is CASSIDRGGNEQFF. Filled out from reference TRBV5-5 and TRBJ2-1, the complete variable domain reads DAGVTQSPTHLIKTRGQQVTLRCSPISGHKSVSWYQQVLGQGPQFIFQYYEKEERGRGNFPDRFSARQFPNYSSELNVNALLLGDSALYLCASSIDRGGNEQFFGPGTRLTVL.

With regard to this clone: Other DNA sequences in the sample encode the same CDR3. The J gene is TRBJ1-3, the V gene TRBV2; 8 nucleotides agree with TRBD1. J lost 0 bases, V lost 8 bases, and 9 bases had no gene match. The CDR3 runs to 16 residues. The germline V gene has CDR1 SNHLY and CDR2 FYNNEI. CDR3: CASRSGQASSGNTIYF. The CDR3 DNA reads TGTGCCAGCCGCTCGGGACAGGCCTCCTCTGGAAACACCATATATTTT.

The chain links TRBV7-9 to TRBJ1-2; D may be TRBD1 (5 bases). The CDR3 spans 13 residues. Per the germline V gene, CDR1 is SEHNR and CDR2 is FQNEAQ (reference sequence). V was cut by 2 bases and J by 7 bases, with 11 bases left in between. This chain's CDR3 is CASSLPSGGGYTF. The CDR3 nucleotides read TGTGCCAGCAGCTTACCATCGGGGGGTGGCTACACCTTC. Looking up the rest from reference TRBV7-9 and TRBJ1-2 gives the full variable domain: DTGVSQNPRHKITKRGQNVTFRCDPISEHNRLYWYRQTLGQGPEFLTYFQNEAQLEKSRLLSDRFSAERPKGSFSTLEIQRTEQGDSAMYLCASSLPSGGGYTFGSGTRLTVV.

The genes are TRBV28 and TRBJ2-2; 7 bases match TRBD1. V shed 7 bases, J shed 4 bases, and the junction held 6 bases outside the gene matches. This CDR3 spans 14 amino acids. Looked up from germline, CDR1 is MDHEN and CDR2 is SYDVKM. The chain's CDR3 is CASTGTVLTGELFF. The CDR3 DNA is TGTGCCAGCACTGGGACAGTTCTCACCGGGGAGCTGTTTTTT.

The chain is built from TRBV11-3 and TRBJ1-1; 7 positions agree with TRBD1. The CDR3 contains 17 residues. Germline CDR1 is SGHNT and CDR2 is YENEEA. With V trimmed by 2 bases and J by 2 bases, 11 bases remained unmatched. Written as DNA, the CDR3 is TGTGCCAGCAGCTTACGAGGGGGCCAAGGTCGAAACACTGAAGCTTTCTTT. It codes for CASSLRGGQGRNTEAFF.

As concerns this clone: Different DNA sequences within this sample yield the same CDR3. The gene calls are TRBV15 and TRBJ2-5, with D maybe TRBD1 (5 bases). Germline V lookup: CDR1 LNHNV, CDR2 YYDKDF (reference sequence). Trimming took 0 bases from V and 5 from J, leaving 7 bases between them. The CDR3 is 13 residues long. CDR3 in amino acids: CATSRDQGETQYF. The CDR3 nucleotides are TGTGCCACCAGCAGAGACCAGGGCGAGACCCAGTACTTC.

This clone was observed once. The chain combines TRBV19 with TRBJ1-1, with 7 bases identical to TRBD1. V lost 8 bases, J lost 5 bases, and 11 bases stayed unmatched. Germline V CDR1 and CDR2: LNHDA, SQIVND (reference sequence). This CDR3 has 14 residues. DNA of the CDR3: TGTGCCAGTGGCCCGACAGGGCTTTCGACTGAAGCTTTCTTT. This encodes CASGPTGLSTEAFF.

This chain joins TRBV10-3 and TRBJ1-2; no firm D call. CDR1 and CDR2 (germline): ENHRY, SYGVKD. Trimming stripped 7 bases from V and 5 bases from J, with 11 bases between. The CDR3 covers 12 residues. CDR3 in DNA: TGTGCCATCAACGCGGGAAAATATGGCTACACCTTC. Amino acid sequence: CAINAGKYGYTF.

This chain uses TRBV18 with TRBJ1-5, with a possible D match to TRBD1 (5 bases). Deletions cut 6 bases from V and 1 base from J, with 16 bases between. The V gene's germline CDR1 is KGHSH and CDR2 LQKENI. This CDR3 is 16 amino acids long. CDR3 DNA sequence: TGTGCCAGCTCCCCAGGGTCGATGGAGAGCAATCAGCCCCAGCATTTT. Amino acids: CASSPGSMESNQPQHF.

The rearrangement links TRBV28 to TRBJ2-1, with TRBD1 as a possible D gene (6 bases). This CDR3 has 14 residues. Trimming took 5 bases from V and 4 from J, leaving 12 bases between them. The V gene's germline CDR1 is MDHEN and CDR2 SYDVKM. This CDR3 is CASSQGFSYNEQFF. As DNA, the CDR3 is TGTGCCAGCAGTCAGGGGTTTTCATACAATGAGCAGTTCTTC.

The V gene is TRBV3-1 (or the pseudogene TRBV3-2), the J gene TRBJ1-1; no definite D call. Germline CDR1 LGHDT, CDR2 YNNKEL (reference sequence). V was clipped by 3 bases and J by 2 bases, with 10 bases between them. The CDR3 consists of 14 residues. CDR3 nucleotide sequence: TGTGCCAGCAGCCAGCCGGGAGGAAACACTGAAGCTTTCTTT. Protein product: CASSQPGGNTEAFF.

V usage is TRBV3-1 (or the pseudogene TRBV3-2) and J usage is TRBJ2-5; no reliable D call. Trimming took 3 bases from V and 2 from J, leaving 13 bases between them. CDR3 length: 15 residues. The germline CDR1 and CDR2 sequences are LGHDT and YNNKEL (reference sequence). The CDR3 spells CASSQGTADQETQYF. The CDR3 DNA sequence: TGTGCCAGCAGCCAGGGTACAGCCGATCAAGAGACCCAGTACTTC.

This clone was detected once. The chain uses TRBV12-3 or TRBV12-4 and TRBJ2-7, with D maybe TRBD2 (7 bases). The V and J ends lost 8 bases and 3 bases respectively, with 11 bases between them. There are 12 residues in the CDR3. For the CDR3, the DNA is TGTGCCAGCGGCGGGGGCAACTACGAGCAGTACTTC. Encoded protein: CASGGGNYEQYF.

This sequence joins TRBV11-2 and TRBJ2-5; D is ambiguous. CDR1 is SGHAT, CDR2 FQNNGV, per germline. The CDR3 loop spans 13 amino acids. V lost 3 bases and J 1 base, leaving 6 bases between the germline ends. CDR3 sequence (DNA): TGTGCCAGCAGCTTTTCAGGCCAAGAGACCCAGTACTTC. Its translation: CASSFSGQETQYF.

The V and J genes are TRBV5-4 and TRBJ2-3; 11 nucleotides align to TRBD2. Losses at the gene ends were 7 bases for V and 2 bases for J; bases not matched to a gene: 6. Per the germline V gene, CDR1 is SGHNT and CDR2 is YYREEE (reference sequence). The CDR3 loop spans 15 amino acids. Here the CDR3 DNA reads TGTGCCAGCTCCTCTAGCGGGGGGACCACAGATACGCAGTATTTT. It yields the protein CASSSSGGTTDTQYF.

The gene calls are TRBV5-1 and TRBJ2-3; tentative D call: TRBD1 (6 bases). V lost 5 bases, J lost 2 bases, and 15 bases lay in between. This CDR3 comprises 15 residues. Germline CDR1 and CDR2: SGHRS and YFSETQ. CDR3 loop: CASRPQGSNTDTQYF. The CDR3 coding sequence is TGCGCCAGCAGACCGCAGGGGTCTAACACAGATACGCAGTATTTT.

A word on this clone: Other nucleotide sequences in the sample specify the same CDR3. The rearrangement links TRBV11-1 to TRBJ2-5; a weak D match, TRBD1 (5 bases). Germline-derived CDR1 and CDR2 are SGHAT and FQDESV (reference sequence). This CDR3 region has 11 residues. With 4 bases removed from V and 7 bases from J, the gap between germline ends came to 7 bases. The CDR3 DNA follows: TGTGCCAGCAGCTCCCAGGGGACCCAGTACTTC. As protein: CASSSQGTQYF.

The J gene is TRBJ2-5, the V gene TRBV4-1; D ambiguous. The CDR3 runs to 14 residues. In germline, CDR1 is MGHRA, CDR2 YSYEKL. The ends were cut back, 4 bases at V and 5 bases at J, with 14 bases in the middle. This CDR3 is CASSPSSARETQYF. The CDR3 bases are TGCGCCAGCAGCCCCTCGTCCGCACGGGAGACCCAGTACTTC.

This chain joins TRBV7-9 and TRBJ1-2, with a possible D match to TRBD1 (5 bases). The length of the CDR3 is 12 residues. With 2 bases removed from V and 8 bases from J, the gap between germline ends came to 9 bases. Germline V gene data show CDR1 as SEHNR and CDR2 as FQNEAQ (reference sequence). CDR3 nucleotide sequence: TGTGCCAGCAGCTTAAGCAGGGTCGGCTACACCTTC. Amino acid sequence: CASSLSRVGYTF. The full variable domain, with the rest looked up from reference TRBV7-9 and TRBJ1-2, is DTGVSQNPRHKITKRGQNVTFRCDPISEHNRLYWYRQTLGQGPEFLTYFQNEAQLEKSRLLSDRFSAERPKGSFSTLEIQRTEQGDSAMYLCASSLSRVGYTFGSGTRLTVV.

The rearrangement links TRBV4-1 to TRBJ2-6; 10 bases are a match to TRBD2. The trim removed 0 bases at V and 3 bases at J, leaving 14 bases unmatched. The CDR3 spans 21 residues. Germline lookup yields CDR1 MGHRA and CDR2 YSYEKL. CDR3 amino acids: CASSQDRGLASGSGGANVLTF. CDR3 coding DNA: TGCGCCAGCAGCCAAGATCGGGGATTGGCTAGCGGGAGCGGTGGGGCCAACGTCCTGACTTTC.

The chain links TRBV5-4 to TRBJ1-1; 9 nucleotides match TRBD1. Losses at the gene ends were 4 bases for V and 6 bases for J; bases not matched to a gene: 1. CDR1 is SGHNT and CDR2 is YYREEE in the germline V gene (reference sequence). The CDR3 has 12 amino acids. For the CDR3, the DNA is TGTGCCAGCAGCAGGGACAGGGCTGAAGCTTTCTTT. Its protein product is CASSRDRAEAFF.

The V call is TRBV18, the J call TRBJ2-2; D is unresolved. The V and J ends lost 4 bases and 1 base respectively, with 13 bases between them. Germline-derived CDR1 and CDR2 are KGHSH and LQKENI. The CDR3 length is 16 residues. Here the CDR3 reads CASSLSTGGNTGELFF. The CDR3 DNA is TGTGCCAGCTCACTCTCCACCGGCGGGAACACCGGGGAGCTGTTTTTT. Filled out from reference TRBV18 and TRBJ2-2, the complete variable domain reads NAGVMQNPRHLVRRRGQEARLRCSPMKGHSHVYWYRQLPEEGLKFMVYLQKENIIDESGMPKERFSAEFPKEGPSILRIQQVVRGDSAAYFCASSLSTGGNTGELFFGEGSRLTVL.

This chain's CDR3 is CASSETIYEQYF. The CDR3 region has the DNA TGTGCCAGCAGTGAGACAATCTACGAGCAGTACTTC. The genes are TRBV2 and TRBJ2-7, with D uncertain. The CDR3 runs to 12 residues. Germline V gives CDR1 SNHLY, CDR2 FYNNEI. V was clipped by 3 bases and J by 3 bases, with 6 bases between them.

V is TRBV18 and J is TRBJ2-5, with D hard to call. This CDR3 is 14 amino acids long. Trimming cost V 0 bases and J 5 bases, with 10 bases left between them. Germline CDR1 reads KGHSH; CDR2 reads LQKENI. This CDR3 reads CASSPPAQYETQYF. As DNA, the CDR3 is TGTGCCAGCTCACCACCGGCACAGTATGAGACCCAGTACTTC.

This rearrangement joins TRBV25-1 to TRBJ1-1; perhaps TRBD1 as D (5 bases). CDR1 is MGHDK, CDR2 SYGVNS, per germline. The CDR3 has 14 residues. Trimming pared 4 bases from V and 1 base from J, leaving 10 bases between. CDR3 in amino acids: CASSGPGGNTEAFF. CDR3 coding DNA: TGTGCCAGCAGTGGGCCCGGGGGGAACACTGAAGCTTTCTTT.